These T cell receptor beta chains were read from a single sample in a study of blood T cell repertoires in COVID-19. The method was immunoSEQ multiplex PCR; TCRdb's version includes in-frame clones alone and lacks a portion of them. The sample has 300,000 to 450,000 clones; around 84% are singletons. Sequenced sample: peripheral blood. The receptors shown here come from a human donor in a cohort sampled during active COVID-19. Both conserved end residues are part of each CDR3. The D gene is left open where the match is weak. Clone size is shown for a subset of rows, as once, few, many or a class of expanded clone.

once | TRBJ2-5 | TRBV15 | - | CATSRGATGGGQETQYF | TGTGCCACCAGCAGAGGCGCGACAGGCGGGGGCCAAGAGACCCAGTACTTC
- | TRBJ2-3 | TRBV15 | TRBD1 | CATSRGTGGGTDTQYF | TGTGCCACCAGCAGGGGGACAGGGGGCGGCACAGATACGCAGTATTTT
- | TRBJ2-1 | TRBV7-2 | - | CASSFRRSYNEQFF | TGTGCCAGCAGCTTTCGGCGGTCCTACAATGAGCAGTTCTTC
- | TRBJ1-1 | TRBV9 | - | CASSRQGIGTEAFF | TGTGCCAGCAGCCGCCAGGGGATAGGCACTGAAGCTTTCTTT
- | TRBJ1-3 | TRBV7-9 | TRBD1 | CASSLGGQRLGNTIYF | TGTGCCAGCAGCTTAGGGGGACAGCGATTGGGAAACACCATATATTTT
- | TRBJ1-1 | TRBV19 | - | CASSGRGGEAFF | TGTGCCAGTAGTGGACGGGGTGGAGAAGCTTTCTTT
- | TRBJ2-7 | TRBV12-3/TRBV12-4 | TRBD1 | CASSQGDSYEQYF | TGTGCCAGCAGCCAGGGGGACTCCTACGAGCAGTACTTC
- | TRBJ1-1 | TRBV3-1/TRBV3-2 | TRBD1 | CASSQRTGALNTEAFF | TGTGCCAGCAGCCAGCGGACAGGGGCTCTGAACACTGAAGCTTTCTTT
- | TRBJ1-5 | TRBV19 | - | CASSSSYGNQPQHF | TGTGCCAGTAGTAGCAGTTACGGCAATCAGCCCCAGCATTTT
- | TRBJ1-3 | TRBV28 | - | CASQPTGLSGNTIYF | TGTGCCAGCCAACCGACAGGCCTCTCTGGAAACACCATATATTTT
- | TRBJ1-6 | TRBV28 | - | CASRAAHSPLHF | TGTGCCAGCAGAGCCGCACATTCACCCCTCCACTTT
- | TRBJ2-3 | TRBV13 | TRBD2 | CASSPTLAGGKDTQYF | TGTGCCAGCAGCCCTACTTTAGCGGGAGGGAAAGATACGCAGTATTTT
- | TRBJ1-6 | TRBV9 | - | CASSVDGYYNSPLHF | TGTGCCAGCAGCGTAGACGGTTACTATAATTCACCCCTCCACTTT
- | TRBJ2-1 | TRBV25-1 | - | CASSLGVNEQFF | TGTGCCAGCAGTCTAGGGGTGAATGAGCAGTTCTTC
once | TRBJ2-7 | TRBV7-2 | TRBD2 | CASTYGGRVGEQYF | TGTGCCAGCACCTATGGGGGGAGGGTAGGCGAGCAGTACTTC
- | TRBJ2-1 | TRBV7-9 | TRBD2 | CASSLSSGGPYNEQFF | TGTGCCAGCAGCTTATCCTCGGGAGGGCCTTACAATGAGCAGTTCTTC